This entry lists 4 T cell receptor beta chains sequenced from one sample in a study of blood T cells in healthy people across ages. Alongside a J-beta primer mix, a sample-barcoded 5' primer served in a second PCR lasting about 7 to 11 cycles. Via MiXCR, TCRdb re-called the 5' RACE reads, giving one row per CDR3 protein. The sample carries more than 800,000 distinct CDR3 sequences, 40% to 50% recorded once. Sequenced sample: blood. The receptors come from a woman between 55 and 75 years old in good health.

The chain is built from TRBV25-1 and TRBJ2-2; D might be TRBD2 (6 bases). The germline CDR1 and CDR2 sequences are MGHDK and SYGVNS. The V end lost 8 bases, the J end lost 6 bases, and 19 bases lay between the germline ends. The CDR3 has 15 residues. Here the CDR3 DNA reads TGTGCCAGCTGGGCCGGGGGAAATGGTCCCGGGGAGCTGTTTTTT. Its translation: CASWAGGNGPGELFF.

As for this clonotype: A much bigger clone sits one base away, suggesting this may be a read error. The chain is built from TRBV7-6 and TRBJ2-7; TRBD1 might be the D (6 bases). The CDR3 is 14 residues long. Germline V gene data show CDR1 as SGHVS and CDR2 as FNYEAQ. CDR3 loop: CASSNREGAYEQHF. The CDR3 nucleotides are TGTGCCAGCAGCAACAGGGAAGGGGCCTACGAGCAGCACTTC.

As regards this clonotype: A read error may explain this, as a much larger clone is one base away. The chain recombines TRBV5-1 with TRBJ2-7; D possibly corresponds to TRBD2 (6 bases). Germline values: CDR1 SGHRS, CDR2 YFSETQ. The CDR3 runs to 15 residues. V dropped 3 bases and J dropped 2 bases, with 15 bases sitting between them. CDR3 bases: TGCGCCAGCAGCTCCGCGGCGGCGGGACCCTACGAGCAGTACTTC. Amino acids: CASSSAAAGPYEQYF.

V is TRBV12-3 or TRBV12-4 and J is TRBJ2-5; the D call may be TRBD1 or TRBD2 (5 bases each). This CDR3 has 11 residues. Trimming left V 2 bases short and J 12 bases short, with 10 bases between. As DNA, the CDR3 is TGTGCCAGCAGTTTACGGGACGAGGAGTACTTC. As protein: CASSLRDEEYF.